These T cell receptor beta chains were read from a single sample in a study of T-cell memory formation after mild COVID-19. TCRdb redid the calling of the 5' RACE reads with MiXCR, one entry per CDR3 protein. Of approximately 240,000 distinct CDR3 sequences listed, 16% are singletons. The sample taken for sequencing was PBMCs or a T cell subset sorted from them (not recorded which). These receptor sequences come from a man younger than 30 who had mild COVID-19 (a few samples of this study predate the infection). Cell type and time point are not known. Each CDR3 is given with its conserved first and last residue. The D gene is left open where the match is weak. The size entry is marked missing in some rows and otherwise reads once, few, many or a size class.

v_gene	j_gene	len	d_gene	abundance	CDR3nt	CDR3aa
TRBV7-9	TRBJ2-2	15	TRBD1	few	TGTGCCAGCAGCACTAGACAGGGGGCGACCGGGGAGCTGTTTTTT	CASSTRQGATGELFF
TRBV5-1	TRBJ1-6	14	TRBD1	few	TGCGCCAGCAGCACGGGACAGGGTTATTCACCCCTCCACTTT	CASSTGQGYSPLHF
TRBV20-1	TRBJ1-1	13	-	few	TGCAGTGCCCCCGACAGGAGGATGACTGAAGCTTTCTTT	CSAPDRRMTEAFF
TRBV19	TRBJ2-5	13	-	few	TGTGCCAGTAGTATTAGGAGACAAGAGACCCAGTACTTC	CASSIRRQETQYF
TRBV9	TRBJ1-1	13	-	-	TGTGCCAGCAGCGTAGACCAGAACACTGAAGCTTTCTTT	CASSVDQNTEAFF
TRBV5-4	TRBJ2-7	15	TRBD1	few	TGTGCCAGCAGCCAAGGGACAGGGGGACCCTACGAGCAGTACTTC	CASSQGTGGPYEQYF
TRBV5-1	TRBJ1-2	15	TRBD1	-	TGCGCCAGCAGCTGGGGACAGGGGCTTACCTATGGCTACACCTTC	CASSWGQGLTYGYTF
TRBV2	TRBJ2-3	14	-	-	TGTGCCAGCAGTGAGGGGATTGTTGTAGATACGCAGTATTTT	CASSEGIVVDTQYF
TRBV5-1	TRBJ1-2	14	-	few	TGCGCCAGCAGCGGGGGGGGACTGACCTATGGCTACACCTTC	CASSGGGLTYGYTF
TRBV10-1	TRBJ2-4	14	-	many	TGCGCCAGCAGTGACAGGGGATCCAAAAACATTCAGTACTTC	CASSDRGSKNIQYF
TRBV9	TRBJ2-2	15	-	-	TGTGCCAGCAGCGTAGATAGCGCGCCCACCGGGGAGCTGTTTTTT	CASSVDSAPTGELFF